This T cell receptor (beta chain) was identified in a study of T cell repertoires in cytomegalovirus infection. At the level of the study: Indications came from public TCR beta signatures; they pointed to CMV infection and to a matching HLA type.

With respect to this clonotype: Its target is unknown.

Points from the study as a whole: CMV-specific HLA-C-restricted TCR beta clonotypes dominated the ex vivo response. Summed frequency of public TCR beta families distinguished CMV carriers with the relevant HLA.

Germline CDR1 LGHNA, CDR2 YSLEER. The ends were cut back, 4 bases at V and 0 bases at J, with 3 bases in the middle. The CDR3 runs 13 residues. MiXCR, run by TCRdb on the reads, gives a single entry per CDR3 protein. The sample records 450,000 to 650,000 distinct CDR3 sequences, approximately 26% being singletons. The receptor was derived from a human donor in good health (CMV status not recorded). Some clones in this sample may be carry-over from other donors' samples. The V gene is TRBV4-3, the J gene TRBJ2-2; D ambiguous. The sample comprised PBMCs. The DNA of the CDR3 is TGCGCCAGCAGCCCGACGAACACCGGGGAGCTGTTTTTT. Residues: CASSPTNTGELFF.